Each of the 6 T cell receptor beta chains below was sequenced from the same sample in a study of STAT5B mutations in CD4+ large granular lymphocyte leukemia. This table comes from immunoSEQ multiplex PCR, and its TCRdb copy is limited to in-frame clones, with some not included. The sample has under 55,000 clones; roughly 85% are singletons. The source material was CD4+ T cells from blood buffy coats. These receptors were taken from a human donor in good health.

CDR3 amino acids: CASSFVAVQETQYF. The CDR3 nucleotides are TGTGCCAGCAGCTTTGTAGCGGTCCAAGAGACCCAGTACTTC. The J gene is TRBJ2-5, the V gene TRBV11-2; tentative D call: TRBD2 (6 bases). Germline assignment: CDR1 SGHAT and CDR2 FQNNGV. This CDR3 region has 14 residues. The ends were cut back, 3 bases at V and 1 base at J, with 9 bases in the middle.

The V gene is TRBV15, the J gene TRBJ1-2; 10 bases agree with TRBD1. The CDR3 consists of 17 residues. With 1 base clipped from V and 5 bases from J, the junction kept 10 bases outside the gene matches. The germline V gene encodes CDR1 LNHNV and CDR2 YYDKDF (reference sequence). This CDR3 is CATSRAGTGVRNYGYTF. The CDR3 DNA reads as TGTGCCACCAGCAGAGCCGGGACAGGGGTGCGTAATTATGGCTACACCTTC.

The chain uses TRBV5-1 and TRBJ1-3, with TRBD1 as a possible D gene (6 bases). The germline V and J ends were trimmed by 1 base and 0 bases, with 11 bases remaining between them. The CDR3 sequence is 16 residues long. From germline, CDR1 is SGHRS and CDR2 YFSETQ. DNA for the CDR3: TGCGCCAGCAGCTTGATGGGGGGGCTCTCTGGAAACACCATATATTTT. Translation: CASSLMGGLSGNTIYF.

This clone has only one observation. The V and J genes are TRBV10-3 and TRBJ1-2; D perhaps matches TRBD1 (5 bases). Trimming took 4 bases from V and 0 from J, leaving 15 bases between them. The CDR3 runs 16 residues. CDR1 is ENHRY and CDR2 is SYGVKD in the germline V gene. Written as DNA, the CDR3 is TGTGCCATCAGTGGAGGCGCCGGGGCCTCTAACTATGGCTACACCTTC. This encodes CAISGGAGASNYGYTF.

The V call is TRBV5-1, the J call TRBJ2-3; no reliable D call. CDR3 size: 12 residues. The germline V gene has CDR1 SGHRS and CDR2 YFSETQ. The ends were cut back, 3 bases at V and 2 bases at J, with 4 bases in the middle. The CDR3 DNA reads TGCGCCAGCAGCTCCTTCACAGATACGCAGTATTTT. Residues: CASSSFTDTQYF.

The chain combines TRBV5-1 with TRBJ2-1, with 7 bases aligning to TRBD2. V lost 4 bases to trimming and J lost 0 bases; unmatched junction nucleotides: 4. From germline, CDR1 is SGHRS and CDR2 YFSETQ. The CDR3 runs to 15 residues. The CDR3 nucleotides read TGCGCCAGCAGCGACCGGGGGGACTCCTACAATGAGCAGTTCTTC. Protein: CASSDRGDSYNEQFF.